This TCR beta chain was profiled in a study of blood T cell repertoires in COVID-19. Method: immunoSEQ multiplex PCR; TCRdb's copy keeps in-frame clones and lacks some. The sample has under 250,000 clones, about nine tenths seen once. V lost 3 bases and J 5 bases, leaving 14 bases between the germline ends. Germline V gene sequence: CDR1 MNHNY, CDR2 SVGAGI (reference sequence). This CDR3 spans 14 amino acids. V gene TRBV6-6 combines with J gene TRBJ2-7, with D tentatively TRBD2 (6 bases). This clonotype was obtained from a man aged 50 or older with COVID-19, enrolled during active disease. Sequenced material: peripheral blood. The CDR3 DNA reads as TGTGCCAGCAGTTATCATCCGGGAGATAACGAGCAGTACTTC. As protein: CASSYHPGDNEQYF.